The next 24 T cell receptor beta chains were all read from a single sample in a study of blood T cell repertoires in COVID-19. The method was immunoSEQ multiplex PCR; TCRdb's version includes in-frame clones alone and lacks a portion of them. The sample has around 60,000 clones, approximately 88% seen once; the top ten hold more than 15%. The sequencing sample was made of peripheral blood. The receptors originated from a man in his 60s with COVID-19, enrolled during active disease.

V and J are TRBV10-1 and TRBJ2-1, with 8 bases that match TRBD2. V was clipped by 7 bases and J by 5 bases; unmatched bases: 10. The CDR3 is 15 residues long. Germline V gives CDR1 WNHNN, CDR2 SYGVQD (reference sequence). The CDR3 sequence is CASMSRSGGDNEQFF. For the CDR3, the DNA is TGCGCCAGCATGAGTCGTTCGGGAGGGGACAATGAGCAGTTCTTC.

The chain uses TRBV6-6 and TRBJ1-3; D may be TRBD1 (6 bases). This CDR3 region has 15 residues. Deletions cut 7 bases from V and 4 bases from J, with 17 bases between. Per germline, CDR1 MNHNY and CDR2 SVGAGI (reference sequence). This CDR3 reads CASTFREGGGNTIYF. Written as DNA, the CDR3 is TGTGCCAGCACCTTCAGGGAGGGGGGGGGAAACACCATATATTTT.

To note about this clone: The junction differs from germline at one of its ends, possibly a read error. The chain couples TRBV19 to TRBJ1-1, with TRBD1 matching over 7 bases. This CDR3 comprises 15 residues. The germline CDR1 and CDR2 sequences are LNHDA and SQIVND (reference sequence). The CDR3 loop is CASRDGTDDHTKAFF. Written as DNA, the CDR3 is TGTGCCAGTAGGGACGGGACAGATGATCACACTAAAGCTTTCTTT.

The chain has TRBV28 and TRBJ2-4, with 11 bases matching TRBD2. The J segment lost 1 base and the V segment lost 5 bases, leaving 19 bases of the junction unmatched. This CDR3 comprises 21 residues. Germline loops: CDR1 MDHEN, CDR2 SYDVKM. CDR3 residues: CASSTPRPGLAVIGAKNIQYF. CDR3 DNA: TGTGCCAGCAGTACTCCTCGTCCGGGACTAGCGGTGATCGGGGCCAAAAACATTCAGTACTTC.

The chain combines TRBV5-1 with TRBJ1-3, with 7 bases identical to TRBD1. CDR3 size: 15 residues. Germline trimming cut 4 bases from V and 3 bases from J; bases unmatched to any gene: 7. Per germline, CDR1 SGHRS and CDR2 YFSETQ. DNA for the CDR3: TGCGCCAGCAGCGCCCTGACAGGGAATGGAAACACCATATATTTT. Translating it yields CASSALTGNGNTIYF.

This rearrangement joins TRBV11-3 to TRBJ2-2, with D perhaps matching TRBD1 (6 bases). Trimming left V 1 base short and J 1 base short, with 7 bases between. In germline, CDR1 is SGHNT, CDR2 YENEEA. The CDR3 has 15 amino acids. CDR3: CASSLVRGNTGELFF. For the CDR3, the DNA is TGTGCCAGCAGCTTAGTCAGGGGGAACACCGGGGAGCTGTTTTTT.

This clone was counted a single time. V is TRBV21-1 and J is TRBJ2-7; the table assigns TRBD2, which was not confirmed against the DNA. TRBV21-1 constitutes a pseudogene. This CDR3 contains 16 residues. The CDR3 DNA is TGTGCCAGCAGCAAAACCGGGACTAGCGATTACTACGAGCAGTACTTC. Amino acids: CASSKTGTSDYYEQYF.

The chain employs TRBV21-1 and TRBJ2-7; the table's TRBD1 call for D was not verified on the DNA. TRBV21-1 corresponds to a pseudogene. CDR3 size: 17 residues. CDR3 DNA sequence: TGTGCCAGCAGCAAGAGAAGGGGAGACAGGGGGCATACCGAGCAGTACTTC. This sequence encodes CASSKRRGDRGHTEQYF.

This rearrangement joins TRBV5-1 to TRBJ2-5; TRBD2 aligns across 13 bases. J lost 0 bases, V lost 4 bases, and 3 bases had no gene match. The CDR3 has 16 amino acids. CDR1 and CDR2 from the germline V gene are SGHRS and YFSETQ. The DNA for the CDR3 is TGCGCCAGCAGCGGGACTAGCGGGGCTTACCAAGAGACCCAGTACTTC. This sequence encodes CASSGTSGAYQETQYF.

The chain employs TRBV20-1 and TRBJ1-4; possibly TRBD1 for D (6 bases). This CDR3 has 11 amino acids. Germline V lookup: CDR1 DFQATT, CDR2 SNEGSKA (reference sequence). V lost 6 bases, J lost 11 bases, and 13 bases lay in between. CDR3 DNA: TGCAGTGCGGAAACAGGGAGCAAACTGTTTTTT. It yields the protein CSAETGSKLFF.

By its share, this clone is medium-sized. The junction differs from germline at one of its ends, possibly a read error. This chain connects TRBV6-4 to TRBJ2-3; D is possibly TRBD2 (7 bases). The CDR3 sequence is 17 residues long. CDR1 and CDR2 (germline): MRHNA, SNTAGT. In nucleotides, the CDR3 is TGTGCCAGCACTGACCCCGGGGGGCGGTGGCCTGTGTATACGCAGTATTTT. This gives the protein CASTDPGGRWPVYTQYF.

V is TRBV5-1 and J is TRBJ2-3; 7 bases fit TRBD2. V shed 4 bases and J 4 bases; nucleotides not matched to a gene: 6. Germline V gives CDR1 SGHRS, CDR2 YFSETQ. The CDR3 extends over 14 amino acids. The CDR3 here is CASSRGGGSDTQYF. In DNA form, the CDR3 reads TGCGCCAGCAGCCGCGGGGGAGGGTCAGATACGCAGTATTTT.

In its sample, this clone was seen once. The V call is TRBV13, the J call TRBJ1-2; a possible D gene is TRBD1 (5 bases). This CDR3 has 15 amino acids. Germline-derived CDR1 and CDR2 are PRHDT and FYEKMQ (reference sequence). V shed 2 bases and J shed 4 bases, with 14 bases lying between them. The CDR3 spells CASSLSIRQFYGYTF. In nucleotides, the CDR3 is TGTGCCAGCAGCTTAAGCATTAGACAGTTCTATGGCTACACCTTC.

The genes are TRBV5-1 and TRBJ2-5; weak D call: TRBD1 (5 bases). Per germline, CDR1 SGHRS and CDR2 YFSETQ. The CDR3 length is 16 residues. V lost 6 bases and J 8 bases, leaving 26 bases between the germline ends. The CDR3 sequence: CASMAGRIGDVETQYF. DNA for the CDR3: TGCGCCAGCATGGCAGGGCGGATTGGGGATGTCGAAACCCAGTACTTC.

The chain is built from TRBV27 and TRBJ2-6, with 11 nucleotides matching TRBD2. V was pared by 7 bases and J by 0 bases, with 14 bases of the junction left unmatched. The CDR3 runs 20 residues. Germline V gene sequence: CDR1 MNHEY, CDR2 SMNVEV (reference sequence). The CDR3 bases are TGTGCCAGCACTTACCTAAGGGCTAGCGGGAGGCCCTCTGGGGCCAACGTCCTGACTTTC. This gives the protein CASTYLRASGRPSGANVLTF.

J is TRBJ2-7 and V is TRBV24-1, with TRBD2 identical over 7 bases. Germline CDR1 is KGHDR and CDR2 is SFDVKD. There are 15 residues in the CDR3. The V and J ends lost 2 bases and 4 bases, in that order; junction bases with no gene match: 7. In DNA, the CDR3 is TGTGCCACCAGTGATTGGGCGGGAGATGTTTACGAGCAGTACTTC. Translated: CATSDWAGDVYEQYF.

V gene TRBV24-1 combines with J gene TRBJ2-1, with TRBD2 as a possible D gene (5 bases). The CDR3 has 12 residues. Germline assignment: CDR1 KGHDR and CDR2 SFDVKD. The V end lost 9 bases, the J end lost 3 bases, and 8 bases lay between the germline ends. CDR3 nucleotides: TGTGCCACCGGCGGACTCTACAATGAGCAGTTCTTC. Translation: CATGGLYNEQFF.

The J gene is TRBJ2-3, the V gene TRBV7-9, with a tentative D call TRBD2 (6 bases). The CDR3 contains 14 residues. Trimming stripped 3 bases from V and 2 bases from J, with 9 bases between. Per the germline V gene, CDR1 is SEHNR and CDR2 is FQNEAQ (reference sequence). The CDR3 coding sequence is TGTGCCAGCAGCTTTGGGGAGGCCACAGATACGCAGTATTTT. Translating gives CASSFGEATDTQYF. Drawing the rest from reference TRBV7-9 and TRBJ2-3, the complete variable domain is DTGVSQNPRHKITKRGQNVTFRCDPISEHNRLYWYRQTLGQGPEFLTYFQNEAQLEKSRLLSDRFSAERPKGSFSTLEIQRTEQGDSAMYLCASSFGEATDTQYFGPGTRLTVL.

This clone appeared once. The V and J genes are TRBV5-1 and TRBJ1-4; D is ambiguous. The V gene's germline CDR1 is SGHRS and CDR2 YFSETQ. V gave up 3 bases and J gave up 0 bases, with 12 bases separating them. This CDR3 region has 16 residues. CDR3 protein: CASSSNTASTNEKLFF. In nucleotides, the CDR3 is TGCGCCAGCAGCTCTAATACAGCCTCAACTAATGAAAAACTGTTTTTT.

The chain combines TRBV12-5 with TRBJ1-5; tentative D call: TRBD1 (6 bases). The CDR3 loop spans 13 amino acids. Trimming took off 0 bases at V and 6 bases at J, with 6 bases between the two ends. Germline CDR1 LGHNT, CDR2 FRNRAP. The DNA for the CDR3 is TGTGCTAGTGGTTTGGTGGGGGCTCAGCCCCAGCATTTT. Protein sequence: CASGLVGAQPQHF.

This chain connects TRBV7-6 to TRBJ1-3, with a tentative D call TRBD1 (5 bases). The CDR3 consists of 15 residues. The V end lost 1 base, the J end lost 1 base, and 8 bases lay between the germline ends. Germline assignment: CDR1 SGHVS and CDR2 FNYEAQ. The CDR3 reads CASSLGGVSGNTIYF. Written as DNA, the CDR3 is TGTGCCAGCAGCTTAGGGGGGGTATCTGGAAACACCATATATTTT. Combining the CDR3 with reference TRBV7-6 and TRBJ1-3 gives the whole variable domain GAGVSQSPRYKVTKRGQDVALRCDPISGHVSLYWYRQALGQGPEFLTYFNYEAQQDKSGLPNDRFSAERPEGSISTLTIQRTEQRDSAMYRCASSLGGVSGNTIYFGEGSWLTVV.

V is TRBV19 and J is TRBJ1-5, with 9 bases identical to TRBD1. This CDR3 comprises 14 residues. V dropped 3 bases and J dropped 6; count of bases not matched to a gene: 3. The V gene's germline CDR1 is LNHDA and CDR2 SQIVND (reference sequence). The CDR3 region is CASSITGGSQPQHF. The CDR3 DNA sequence: TGTGCCAGTAGTATTACAGGGGGCAGTCAGCCCCAGCATTTT. Based on the CDR3 plus reference TRBV19 and TRBJ1-5, the full variable domain is DGGITQSPKYLFRKEGQNVTLSCEQNLNHDAMYWYRQDPGQGLRLIYYSQIVNDFQKGDIAEGYSVSREKKESFPLTVTSAQKNPTAFYLCASSITGGSQPQHFGDGTRLSIL.

V usage is TRBV11-1 and J usage is TRBJ2-3; 13 nucleotides match TRBD2. The CDR3 contains 15 residues. Germline loops: CDR1 SGHAT, CDR2 FQDESV (reference sequence). After removal of 5 bases from V and 5 bases from J, the junction contained 4 bases not matched to a gene. The CDR3 DNA follows: TGTGCCAGCAGCCAGGGACTAGCGGGGATAGATACGCAGTATTTT. It is translated as CASSQGLAGIDTQYF.

V gene TRBV2 combines with J gene TRBJ1-5; possibly TRBD1 for D (5 bases). Deletions cut 4 bases from V and 0 bases from J, with 10 bases between. In germline, CDR1 is SNHLY, CDR2 FYNNEI. The CDR3 consists of 15 residues. The CDR3 region is CASSGGEYSNQPQHF. In nucleotides, the CDR3 is TGTGCCAGCAGTGGGGGGGAGTATAGCAATCAGCCCCAGCATTTT.